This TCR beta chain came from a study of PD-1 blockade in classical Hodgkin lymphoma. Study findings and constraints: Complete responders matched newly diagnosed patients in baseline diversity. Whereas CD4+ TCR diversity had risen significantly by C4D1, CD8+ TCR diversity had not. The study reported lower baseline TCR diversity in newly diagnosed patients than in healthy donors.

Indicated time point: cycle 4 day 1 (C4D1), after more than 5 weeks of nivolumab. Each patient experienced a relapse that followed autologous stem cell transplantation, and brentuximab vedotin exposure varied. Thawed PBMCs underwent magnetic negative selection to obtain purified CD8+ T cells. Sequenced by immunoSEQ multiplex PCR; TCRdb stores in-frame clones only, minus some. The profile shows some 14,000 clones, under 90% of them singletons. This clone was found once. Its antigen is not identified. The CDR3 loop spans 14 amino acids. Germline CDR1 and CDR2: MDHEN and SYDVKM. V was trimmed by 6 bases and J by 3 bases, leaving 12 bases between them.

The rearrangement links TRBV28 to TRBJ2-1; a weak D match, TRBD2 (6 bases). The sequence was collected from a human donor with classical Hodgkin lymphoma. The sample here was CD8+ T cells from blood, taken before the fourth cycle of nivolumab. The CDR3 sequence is CASSPRLVYNEQFF. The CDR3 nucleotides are TGTGCCAGCAGCCCAAGACTAGTCTACAATGAGCAGTTCTTC.